Listed below are T cell receptor beta chains from one sample, sequenced in a study of T cell responses to AZD1222 COVID-19 vaccine. Sequencing used immunoSEQ multiplex PCR; TCRdb keeps in-frame clones, though not all of them. The sample includes 95,000 to 110,000 clones, more than 80% of them seen just once. Specimen: peripheral blood, collected on day 0 of AZD1222 vaccination. The source is an adult in good health. Both conserved end residues are part of each CDR3. Each record gives: clone size, V gene, CDR3 length, D gene, J gene, CDR3 protein, CDR3 DNA. D genes are given only for firm matches. Expanded clones are given a class, and other clones once, few, many or no size at all.

size: large
V: TRBV24-1
length: 14
D: NA
J: TRBJ2-1
CDR3: CATSDLREPNEQFF
DNA: TGTGCCACCAGTGATTTGAGGGAGCCCAATGAGCAGTTCTTC

size: NA
V: TRBV6-6
length: 14
D: NA
J: TRBJ1-2
CDR3: CASRLPTDHYGYTF
DNA: TGTGCCAGCAGACTACCGACGGACCACTATGGCTACACCTTC

size: NA
V: TRBV3-1/TRBV3-2
length: 14
D: NA
J: TRBJ2-7
CDR3: CASSPVGLNNEQYF
DNA: TGTGCCAGCAGCCCGGTGGGCCTGAACAACGAGCAGTACTTC

size: NA
V: TRBV28
length: 13
D: NA
J: TRBJ1-5
CDR3: CASTLPGNQPQHF
DNA: TGTGCCAGCACCCTCCCCGGCAATCAGCCCCAGCATTTT

size: NA
V: TRBV5-1
length: 15
D: TRBD2
J: TRBJ2-1
CDR3: CASSLGTSGLNEQFF
DNA: TGCGCCAGCAGCTTGGGGACTAGCGGATTAAATGAGCAGTTCTTC

size: NA
V: TRBV15
length: 14
D: NA
J: TRBJ2-7
CDR3: CATSRGRGLYEQYF
DNA: TGTGCCACCAGCAGAGGTCGGGGGCTTTACGAGCAGTACTTC

size: NA
V: TRBV7-9
length: 16
D: NA
J: TRBJ2-2
CDR3: CASSSWGTSNTGELFF
DNA: TGTGCCAGCAGCTCGTGGGGGACGTCGAACACCGGGGAGCTGTTTTTT

size: NA
V: TRBV12-5
length: 18
D: NA
J: TRBJ2-3
CDR3: CASGLATGHGARAPDQYF
DNA: TGTGCTAGTGGTTTGGCGACAGGACACGGTGCTAGGGCCCCTGATCAGTATTTT

size: once
V: TRBV7-9
length: 18
D: TRBD2
J: TRBJ2-3
CDR3: CASSPPGWTSGSTDTQYF
DNA: TGTGCCAGCAGCCCGCCCGGCTGGACTAGCGGTAGCACAGATACGCAGTATTTT

size: NA
V: TRBV19
length: 14
D: TRBD1
J: TRBJ1-5
CDR3: CASSTDREYQPQHF
DNA: TGTGCCAGTAGTACCGACAGGGAGTATCAGCCCCAGCATTTT

size: few
V: TRBV28
length: 13
D: NA
J: TRBJ1-2
CDR3: CASRDGPIRGYTF
DNA: TGTGCCAGCAGAGATGGACCCATTCGAGGCTACACCTTC

size: NA
V: TRBV5-1
length: 14
D: TRBD2
J: TRBJ2-3
CDR3: CASISLAGEDTQYF
DNA: TGCGCCAGCATAAGCCTAGCGGGAGAAGATACGCAGTATTTT

size: few
V: TRBV9
length: 15
D: NA
J: TRBJ1-2
CDR3: CASSVAGGHNYGYTF
DNA: TGTGCCAGCAGCGTAGCAGGAGGTCATAACTATGGCTACACCTTC

size: NA
V: TRBV25-1
length: 18
D: TRBD1
J: TRBJ2-1
CDR3: CASSVSIGGWLPYNEQFF
DNA: TGTGCCAGCAGTGTCTCAATAGGGGGCTGGCTCCCTTACAATGAGCAGTTCTTC

size: NA
V: TRBV5-1
length: 14
D: TRBD1
J: TRBJ1-1
CDR3: CASSHRTGNTEAFF
DNA: TGCGCCAGCAGCCACAGGACAGGGAACACTGAAGCTTTCTTT

size: NA
V: TRBV24-1
length: 15
D: TRBD1
J: TRBJ2-7
CDR3: CATSDEAGGTYEQYF
DNA: TGTGCCACCAGTGATGAGGCAGGGGGAACCTACGAGCAGTACTTC

size: NA
V: TRBV27
length: 14
D: NA
J: TRBJ1-2
CDR3: CASSLKGENYGYTF
DNA: TGTGCCAGCAGTTTAAAGGGGGAGAACTATGGCTACACCTTC

size: NA
V: TRBV7-2
length: 19
D: TRBD2
J: TRBJ2-1
CDR3: CASSLASGTSGRRDNEQFF
DNA: TGTGCCAGCAGCTTGGCGTCCGGGACTAGCGGGCGCAGAGACAATGAGCAGTTCTTC

size: NA
V: TRBV7-2
length: 16
D: NA
J: TRBJ2-1
CDR3: CASSLGGAAPGDEQFF
DNA: TGTGCCAGCAGCTTAGGAGGGGCGGCCCCGGGGGATGAGCAGTTCTTC

size: NA
V: TRBV5-1
length: 15
D: NA
J: TRBJ2-3
CDR3: CASSLYPSGTDTQYF
DNA: TGCGCCAGCAGCTTGTACCCCAGCGGCACAGATACGCAGTATTTT

size: few
V: TRBV28
length: 13
D: NA
J: TRBJ2-2
CDR3: CASRGFGVGELFF
DNA: TGTGCCAGCAGAGGCTTTGGGGTCGGGGAGCTGTTTTTT

size: once
V: TRBV6-5
length: 15
D: NA
J: TRBJ1-5
CDR3: CASRTGSQVNQPQHF
DNA: TGTGCCAGCAGAACCGGGTCTCAAGTCAATCAGCCCCAGCATTTT

size: NA
V: TRBV3-1/TRBV3-2
length: 13
D: NA
J: TRBJ2-7
CDR3: CASSQERAGEQYF
DNA: TGTGCCAGCAGCCAAGAGAGAGCCGGCGAGCAGTACTTC

size: NA
V: TRBV6-5
length: 16
D: TRBD1
J: TRBJ2-7
CDR3: CASSYSPRTGTYEQYF
DNA: TGTGCCAGCAGTTACTCGCCCAGGACAGGGACCTACGAGCAGTACTTC

size: NA
V: TRBV5-1
length: 16
D: TRBD2
J: TRBJ2-3
CDR3: CASSWGLARGTDTQYF
DNA: TGCGCCAGCAGCTGGGGACTAGCGCGAGGCACAGATACGCAGTATTTT

size: once
V: TRBV4-3
length: 15
D: TRBD1
J: TRBJ1-4
CDR3: CASSPEDREWEKLFF
DNA: TGCGCCAGCAGCCCGGAGGACAGGGAATGGGAAAAACTGTTTTTT

size: NA
V: TRBV4-2
length: 15
D: NA
J: TRBJ1-2
CDR3: CASSQRDRSLYGYTF
DNA: TGTGCCAGCAGCCAACGAGACAGGAGCCTATATGGCTACACCTTC

size: once
V: TRBV12-3/TRBV12-4
length: 13
D: TRBD1
J: TRBJ2-3
CDR3: CASMGRGPDTQYF
DNA: TGTGCCAGCATGGGAAGGGGGCCTGATACGCAGTATTTT

size: NA
V: TRBV4-2
length: 16
D: TRBD1
J: TRBJ1-5
CDR3: CASSQDSGTGNQPQHF
DNA: TGTGCCAGCAGCCAAGATTCCGGGACAGGGAATCAGCCCCAGCATTTT

size: NA
V: TRBV5-1
length: 13
D: NA
J: TRBJ2-7
CDR3: CASSLDGSYEQYF
DNA: TGCGCCAGCAGCTTGGACGGTTCCTACGAGCAGTACTTC

size: NA
V: TRBV27
length: 13
D: NA
J: TRBJ1-2
CDR3: CASRMDSNYGYTF
DNA: TGTGCCAGCAGGATGGACAGTAACTATGGCTACACCTTC

size: NA
V: TRBV29-1
length: 12
D: TRBD1
J: TRBJ2-3
CDR3: CSVGQGTDTQYF
DNA: TGCAGCGTGGGACAGGGTACAGATACGCAGTATTTT

size: NA
V: TRBV6-4
length: 12
D: NA
J: TRBJ1-4
CDR3: CASDSSNEKLFF
DNA: TGTGCCAGCGACAGCTCTAATGAAAAACTGTTTTTT

size: NA
V: TRBV5-4
length: 16
D: NA
J: TRBJ2-2
CDR3: CASSSLAVSGGGELFF
DNA: TGTGCCAGCAGCTCCTTAGCGGTGTCGGGTGGCGGGGAGCTGTTTTTT

size: NA
V: TRBV9
length: 14
D: NA
J: TRBJ1-4
CDR3: CASSEGATNEKLFF
DNA: TGTGCCAGCAGCGAGGGAGCAACTAATGAAAAACTGTTTTTT

size: NA
V: TRBV28
length: 15
D: NA
J: TRBJ2-5
CDR3: CASSLRLGGEETQYF
DNA: TGTGCCAGCAGTTTACGTCTCGGCGGGGAAGAGACCCAGTACTTC

size: NA
V: TRBV29-1
length: 13
D: NA
J: TRBJ2-1
CDR3: CSVERSSYNEQFF
DNA: TGCAGCGTTGAGAGGAGCTCCTACAATGAGCAGTTCTTC

size: NA
V: TRBV7-8
length: 16
D: TRBD1
J: TRBJ1-6
CDR3: CASSLGQGLYNSPLHF
DNA: TGTGCCAGCAGCCTCGGACAGGGTTTATATAATTCACCCCTCCACTTT

size: NA
V: TRBV19
length: 15
D: NA
J: TRBJ1-1
CDR3: CASSTRTGRGTEAFF
DNA: TGTGCCAGTAGTACACGGACGGGTCGGGGGACTGAAGCTTTCTTT

size: few
V: TRBV5-1
length: 14
D: NA
J: TRBJ2-5
CDR3: CASSLGLGFETQYF
DNA: TGCGCCAGCAGCTTGGGGTTGGGGTTTGAGACCCAGTACTTC

size: NA
V: TRBV5-4
length: 11
D: NA
J: TRBJ2-7
CDR3: CAMTNTYEQYF
DNA: TGTGCGATGACAAATACCTACGAGCAGTACTTC

size: NA
V: TRBV5-1
length: 15
D: TRBD1
J: TRBJ1-2
CDR3: CASSQTGEVFGGYTF
DNA: TGCGCCAGCAGTCAAACAGGGGAAGTGTTCGGTGGCTACACCTTC

size: NA
V: TRBV2
length: 14
D: TRBD1
J: TRBJ2-7
CDR3: CASSGQGAEYEQYF
DNA: TGTGCCAGCAGTGGACAGGGGGCGGAGTACGAGCAGTACTTC

size: NA
V: TRBV7-9
length: 15
D: NA
J: TRBJ1-3
CDR3: CASSLADRSGNTIYF
DNA: TGTGCCAGCAGCTTAGCCGACAGATCTGGAAACACCATATATTTT

size: NA
V: TRBV7-2
length: 15
D: TRBD1
J: TRBJ1-6
CDR3: CASSLGGGENSPLHF
DNA: TGTGCCAGCAGCTTAGGAGGGGGCGAGAATTCACCCCTCCACTTT

size: NA
V: TRBV11-3
length: 14
D: NA
J: TRBJ2-7
CDR3: CASSFYREGDEQYF
DNA: TGTGCCAGCAGCTTCTACAGGGAAGGGGACGAGCAGTACTTC

size: once
V: TRBV4-1
length: 15
D: NA
J: TRBJ2-1
CDR3: CASSQTETRLREQFF
DNA: TGCGCCAGCAGCCAAACGGAGACTAGATTACGCGAGCAGTTCTTC

size: NA
V: TRBV7-9
length: 12
D: NA
J: TRBJ2-1
CDR3: CASSLAHGYLIF
DNA: TGTGCCAGCAGCTTAGCGCACGGTTACCTGATCTTC

size: NA
V: TRBV4-3
length: 16
D: NA
J: TRBJ1-6
CDR3: CASSQDQGRENSPLHF
DNA: TGCGCCAGCAGCCAAGATCAGGGACGGGAAAATTCACCCCTCCACTTT

size: NA
V: TRBV6-5
length: 15
D: NA
J: TRBJ1-1
CDR3: CASSYQSSGYTEAFF
DNA: TGTGCCAGCAGTTACCAATCCTCGGGATACACTGAAGCTTTCTTT

size: NA
V: TRBV2
length: 13
D: NA
J: TRBJ1-5
CDR3: CASSDSQQQPQHF
DNA: TGTGCCAGCAGTGACAGCCAACAGCAGCCCCAGCATTTT

size: few
V: TRBV7-8
length: 15
D: NA
J: TRBJ2-2
CDR3: CASSLVTGNTGELFF
DNA: TGTGCCAGCAGCTTAGTGACAGGGAACACCGGGGAGCTGTTTTTT

size: NA
V: TRBV7-9
length: 14
D: NA
J: TRBJ1-6
CDR3: CASSLAGVSSPLHF
DNA: TGTGCCAGCAGCTTAGCCGGAGTGAGTTCACCCCTCCACTTT

size: NA
V: TRBV7-2
length: 17
D: NA
J: TRBJ2-1
CDR3: CASSLPRPGWGVGEQFF
DNA: TGTGCCAGCAGCTTACCCCGCCCGGGGTGGGGCGTCGGTGAGCAGTTCTTC

size: once
V: TRBV19
length: 15
D: NA
J: TRBJ1-1
CDR3: CASSSSGGKATEAFF
DNA: TGTGCCAGTAGTTCCTCGGGGGGGAAGGCCACTGAAGCTTTCTTT

size: NA
V: TRBV3-1/TRBV3-2
length: 14
D: NA
J: TRBJ2-2
CDR3: CASSRECFRGGLFF
DNA: TGTGCCAGCAGCCGAGAGTGTTTCAGGGGCGGGCTGTTTTTT